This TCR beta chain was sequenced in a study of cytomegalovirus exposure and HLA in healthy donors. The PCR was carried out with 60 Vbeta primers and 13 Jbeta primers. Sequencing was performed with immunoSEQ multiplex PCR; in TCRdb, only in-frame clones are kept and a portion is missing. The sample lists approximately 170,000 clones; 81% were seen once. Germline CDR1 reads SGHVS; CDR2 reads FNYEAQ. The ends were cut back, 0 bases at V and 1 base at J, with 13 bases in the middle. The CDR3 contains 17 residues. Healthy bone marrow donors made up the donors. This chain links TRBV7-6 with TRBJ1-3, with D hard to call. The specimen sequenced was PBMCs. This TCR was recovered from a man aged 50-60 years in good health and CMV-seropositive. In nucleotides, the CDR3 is TGTGCCAGCAGCTTAGCGCCCCCAGCGCCGTCTGGAAACACCATATATTTT. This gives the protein CASSLAPPAPSGNTIYF.